This is a list of T cell receptor beta chains from one sample in a study of blood T cell repertoires in COVID-19. Sequenced by immunoSEQ multiplex PCR; TCRdb stores in-frame clones only, minus some. The table has some 300,000 clones, 80% to 90% seen once; the top ten hold around 5.8%. The sample comprised peripheral blood. These receptors all stem from a woman in her fifties or sixties with COVID-19, enrolled during active disease. The CDR3 runs from the conserved cysteine through the conserved F or W. A D gene is named only where the DNA matches it firmly. A clone size is listed for some rows: how often the clone was seen (once, few, many), or a class if it is expanded.

abundance: .; j_gene: TRBJ2-7; d_gene: .; v_gene: TRBV6-1; CDR3aa: CASSEALEAAYEQYF; CDR3nt: TGTGCCAGCAGTGAAGCGCTTGAGGCGGCCTACGAGCAGTACTTC
abundance: .; j_gene: TRBJ1-1; d_gene: .; v_gene: TRBV25-1; CDR3aa: CASRHSTEAFF; CDR3nt: TGTGCCAGCAGACATTCCACTGAAGCTTTCTTT
abundance: .; j_gene: TRBJ1-1; d_gene: .; v_gene: TRBV2; CDR3aa: CASSSGEAFF; CDR3nt: TGTGCCAGCAGTTCGGGGGAAGCTTTCTTT
abundance: .; j_gene: TRBJ1-4; d_gene: TRBD1; v_gene: TRBV7-9; CDR3aa: CASSLATGTANEKLFF; CDR3nt: TGTGCCAGCAGCTTAGCAACCGGGACAGCTAATGAAAAACTGTTTTTT
abundance: once; j_gene: TRBJ1-1; d_gene: .; v_gene: TRBV4-1; CDR3aa: CASSHLQGGLDDTEAFF; CDR3nt: TGCGCCAGCAGCCATTTACAGGGTGGCCTAGACGACACTGAAGCTTTCTTT
abundance: once; j_gene: TRBJ2-1; d_gene: TRBD2; v_gene: TRBV3-1/TRBV3-2; CDR3aa: CASSQGELAGVYNEQFF; CDR3nt: TGTGCCAGCAGCCAAGGGGAACTAGCGGGAGTCTACAATGAGCAGTTCTTC
abundance: .; j_gene: TRBJ1-5; d_gene: .; v_gene: TRBV30; CDR3aa: CAWSQGTRRQPQHF; CDR3nt: TGTGCCTGGAGTCAGGGAACTCGACGTCAGCCCCAGCATTTT
abundance: .; j_gene: TRBJ1-2; d_gene: .; v_gene: TRBV4-1; CDR3aa: CASSRPGGPGGYTF; CDR3nt: TGCGCCAGCAGCCGTCCCGGAGGGCCGGGTGGCTACACCTTC
abundance: .; j_gene: TRBJ1-3; d_gene: TRBD1; v_gene: TRBV18; CDR3aa: CASSPGTDGTIYF; CDR3nt: TGTGCCAGCTCACCAGGGACAGACGGCACCATATATTTT
abundance: .; j_gene: TRBJ1-2; d_gene: TRBD1; v_gene: TRBV6-5; CDR3aa: CASSYSDRVYGYTF; CDR3nt: TGTGCCAGCAGTTACTCGGACAGGGTCTATGGCTACACCTTC
abundance: .; j_gene: TRBJ2-1; d_gene: TRBD2; v_gene: TRBV27; CDR3aa: CASSPLTSGSSQFF; CDR3nt: TGTGCCAGCAGTCCCCTGACTAGCGGGAGCTCGCAGTTCTTC
abundance: .; j_gene: TRBJ2-7; d_gene: .; v_gene: TRBV19; CDR3aa: CASSTPPGRGYEQYF; CDR3nt: TGTGCCAGTAGTACACCCCCCGGGAGAGGGTACGAGCAGTACTTC
abundance: .; j_gene: TRBJ2-3; d_gene: .; v_gene: TRBV19; CDR3aa: CASSQSTHTDTQYF; CDR3nt: TGTGCCAGTAGTCAATCGACACACACAGATACGCAGTATTTT
abundance: .; j_gene: TRBJ2-1; d_gene: TRBD2; v_gene: TRBV10-1; CDR3aa: CASSVETSGRGEQFF; CDR3nt: TGCGCCAGCAGTGTTGAGACTAGCGGGAGGGGTGAGCAGTTCTTC
abundance: .; j_gene: TRBJ1-1; d_gene: .; v_gene: TRBV6-6; CDR3aa: CASGRGNTEAFF; CDR3nt: TGTGCCTCTGGACGGGGGAACACTGAAGCTTTCTTT
abundance: .; j_gene: TRBJ1-1; d_gene: .; v_gene: TRBV5-1; CDR3aa: CASSLGAQMNTEAFF; CDR3nt: TGCGCCAGCAGCTTGGGGGCACAAATGAACACTGAAGCTTTCTTT
abundance: .; j_gene: TRBJ2-1; d_gene: TRBD2; v_gene: TRBV15; CDR3aa: CATSRPGLAGYNEQFF; CDR3nt: TGTGCCACCAGCAGACCCGGGCTAGCGGGTTACAATGAGCAGTTCTTC
abundance: .; j_gene: TRBJ1-4; d_gene: .; v_gene: TRBV6-5; CDR3aa: CASGGRGGLEKLFF; CDR3nt: TGTGCCAGCGGGGGCCGGGGGGGACTGGAAAAACTGTTTTTT
abundance: .; j_gene: TRBJ1-1; d_gene: .; v_gene: TRBV13; CDR3aa: CASTGDTEAFF; CDR3nt: TGTGCCAGCACGGGGGACACTGAAGCTTTCTTT
abundance: few; j_gene: TRBJ1-6; d_gene: .; v_gene: TRBV4-1; CDR3aa: CASSPGGSPPPPLHF; CDR3nt: TGCGCCAGCAGCCCAGGAGGCAGCCCCCCACCACCCCTCCACTTT
abundance: .; j_gene: TRBJ1-5; d_gene: TRBD1; v_gene: TRBV7-8; CDR3aa: CASSQTGPIDQPQHF; CDR3nt: TGTGCCAGCAGCCAGACAGGGCCTATCGATCAGCCCCAGCATTTT
abundance: .; j_gene: TRBJ2-2; d_gene: TRBD2; v_gene: TRBV5-1; CDR3aa: CASGLAGGPGTGELFF; CDR3nt: TGCGCCAGCGGACTAGCGGGAGGGCCCGGCACCGGGGAGCTGTTTTTT
abundance: .; j_gene: TRBJ1-4; d_gene: .; v_gene: TRBV5-6; CDR3aa: CASRAQARGNEKLFF; CDR3nt: TGTGCCAGCAGAGCCCAGGCCAGGGGCAATGAAAAACTGTTTTTT
abundance: .; j_gene: TRBJ1-2; d_gene: .; v_gene: TRBV30; CDR3aa: CAWSVTGTRGYTF; CDR3nt: TGTGCCTGGAGTGTGACGGGTACTCGCGGCTACACCTTC
abundance: .; j_gene: TRBJ2-7; d_gene: TRBD1; v_gene: TRBV5-5; CDR3aa: CASRLGQGSTYEQYF; CDR3nt: TGTGCCAGCAGGTTAGGACAGGGTAGCACCTACGAGCAGTACTTC
abundance: once; j_gene: TRBJ2-5; d_gene: TRBD1; v_gene: TRBV5-1; CDR3aa: CASSPGQGVLLETQYF; CDR3nt: TGCGCCAGCAGCCCCGGACAGGGTGTTTTGTTGGAGACCCAGTACTTC
abundance: few; j_gene: TRBJ1-6; d_gene: TRBD1; v_gene: TRBV5-6; CDR3aa: CASRTGTGGRNNSPLHF; CDR3nt: TGTGCCAGCAGGACGGGAACAGGGGGGAGAAATAATTCACCCCTCCACTTT
abundance: .; j_gene: TRBJ1-2; d_gene: .; v_gene: TRBV6-2/TRBV6-3; CDR3aa: CASSYRVHGYTF; CDR3nt: TGTGCCAGCAGTTACCGGGTTCATGGCTACACCTTC
abundance: .; j_gene: TRBJ2-7; d_gene: TRBD2; v_gene: TRBV2; CDR3aa: CASRAGSSRGAYEQYF; CDR3nt: TGTGCCAGCAGAGCGGGGAGCTCCAGAGGGGCCTACGAGCAGTACTTC
abundance: .; j_gene: TRBJ1-3; d_gene: .; v_gene: TRBV19; CDR3aa: CASSIARRAGNTIYF; CDR3nt: TGTGCCAGTAGTATAGCCCGCAGGGCTGGAAACACCATATATTTT
abundance: few; j_gene: TRBJ1-2; d_gene: .; v_gene: TRBV3-1/TRBV3-2; CDR3aa: CASSQDLSGLYGYTF; CDR3nt: TGTGCCAGCAGCCAAGATCTTTCAGGTCTTTATGGCTACACCTTC
abundance: few; j_gene: TRBJ2-7; d_gene: TRBD2; v_gene: TRBV5-1; CDR3aa: CASSLYRLAGGPEYF; CDR3nt: TGCGCCAGCAGCTTGTATCGCCTAGCGGGAGGGCCCGAGTACTTC
abundance: .; j_gene: TRBJ2-3; d_gene: TRBD2; v_gene: TRBV19; CDR3aa: CATATGTSSTDTQYF; CDR3nt: TGTGCCACCGCAACCGGGACTAGCAGCACAGATACGCAGTATTTT
abundance: .; j_gene: TRBJ1-1; d_gene: TRBD1; v_gene: TRBV4-2; CDR3aa: CASSQLGQGANTEAFF; CDR3nt: TGTGCCAGCAGCCAGCTGGGACAGGGGGCGAACACTGAAGCTTTCTTT
abundance: .; j_gene: TRBJ2-7; d_gene: TRBD2; v_gene: TRBV5-1; CDR3aa: CASSLEGSGRASGYEQYF; CDR3nt: TGCGCCAGCAGCTTGGAGGGTAGCGGGAGGGCCTCGGGCTACGAGCAGTACTTC
abundance: .; j_gene: TRBJ1-1; d_gene: TRBD1; v_gene: TRBV9; CDR3aa: CASSVVGVWGTGKNTEAFF; CDR3nt: TGTGCCAGCAGCGTAGTCGGAGTATGGGGGACAGGGAAGAACACTGAAGCTTTCTTT
abundance: .; j_gene: TRBJ1-2; d_gene: TRBD1; v_gene: TRBV19; CDR3aa: CASSIDRAYGYTF; CDR3nt: TGTGCCAGTAGTATCGACAGGGCGTATGGCTACACCTTC
abundance: .; j_gene: TRBJ2-1; d_gene: TRBD2; v_gene: TRBV25-1; CDR3aa: CASSDLSSGSLKTNEQFF; CDR3nt: TGTGCCAGCAGTGATCTCTCTAGCGGGAGTTTAAAGACCAATGAGCAGTTCTTC
abundance: .; j_gene: TRBJ2-3; d_gene: .; v_gene: TRBV19; CDR3aa: CASSRDTQYF; CDR3nt: TGTGCCAGCTCACGGGATACGCAGTATTTT
abundance: .; j_gene: TRBJ2-7; d_gene: .; v_gene: TRBV10-3; CDR3aa: CAISDPTRSSYEQYF; CDR3nt: TGTGCCATCAGTGACCCGACTAGGAGCTCCTACGAGCAGTACTTC